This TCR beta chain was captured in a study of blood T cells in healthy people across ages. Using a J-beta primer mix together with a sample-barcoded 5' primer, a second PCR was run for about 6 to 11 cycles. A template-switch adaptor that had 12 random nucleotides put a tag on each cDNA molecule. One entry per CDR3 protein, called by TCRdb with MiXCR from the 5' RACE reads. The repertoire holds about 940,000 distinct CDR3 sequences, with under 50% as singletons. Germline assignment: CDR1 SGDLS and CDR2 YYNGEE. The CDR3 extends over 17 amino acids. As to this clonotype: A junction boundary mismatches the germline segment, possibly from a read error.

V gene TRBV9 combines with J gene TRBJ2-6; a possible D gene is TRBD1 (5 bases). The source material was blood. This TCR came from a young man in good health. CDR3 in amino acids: CASSVLGVPSGANVPTF. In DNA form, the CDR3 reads TGTGCCAGCAGCGTACTAGGGGTACCCTCTGGGGCCAACGTCCCGACTTTC.